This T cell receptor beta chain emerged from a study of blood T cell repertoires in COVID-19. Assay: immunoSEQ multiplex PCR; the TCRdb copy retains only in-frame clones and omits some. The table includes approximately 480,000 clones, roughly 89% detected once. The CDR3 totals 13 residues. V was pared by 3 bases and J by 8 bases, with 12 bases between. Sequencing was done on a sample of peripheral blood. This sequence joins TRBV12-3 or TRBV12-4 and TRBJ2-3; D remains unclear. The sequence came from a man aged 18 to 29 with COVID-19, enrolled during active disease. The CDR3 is CASSFELVVTQYF. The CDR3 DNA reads TGTGCCAGCAGTTTTGAGTTGGTCGTTACGCAGTATTTT.